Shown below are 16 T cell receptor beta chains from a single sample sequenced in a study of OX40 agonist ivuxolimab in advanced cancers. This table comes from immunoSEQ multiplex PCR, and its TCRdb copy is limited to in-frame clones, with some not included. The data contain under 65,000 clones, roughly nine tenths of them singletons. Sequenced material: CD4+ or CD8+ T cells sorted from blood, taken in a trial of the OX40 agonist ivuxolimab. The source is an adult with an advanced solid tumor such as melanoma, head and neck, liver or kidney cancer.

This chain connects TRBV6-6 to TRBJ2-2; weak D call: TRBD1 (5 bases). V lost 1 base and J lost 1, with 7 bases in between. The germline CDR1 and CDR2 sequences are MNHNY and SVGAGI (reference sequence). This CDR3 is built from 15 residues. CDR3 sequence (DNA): TGTGCCAGCAGTTACTGGCAGGGGAACACCGGGGAGCTGTTTTTT. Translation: CASSYWQGNTGELFF.

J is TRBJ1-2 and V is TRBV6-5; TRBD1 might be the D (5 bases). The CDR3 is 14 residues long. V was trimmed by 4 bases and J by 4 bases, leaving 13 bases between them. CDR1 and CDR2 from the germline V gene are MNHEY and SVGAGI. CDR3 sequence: CASSLGDPLYGYTF. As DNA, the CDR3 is TGTGCCAGCAGTTTAGGGGACCCCCTCTATGGCTACACCTTC.

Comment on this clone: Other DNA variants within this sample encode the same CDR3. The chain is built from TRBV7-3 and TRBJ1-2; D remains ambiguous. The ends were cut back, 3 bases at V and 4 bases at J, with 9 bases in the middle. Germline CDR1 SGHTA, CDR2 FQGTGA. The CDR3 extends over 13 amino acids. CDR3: CASSFGEGYGYTF. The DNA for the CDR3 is TGTGCCAGCAGCTTCGGGGAGGGCTATGGCTACACCTTC.

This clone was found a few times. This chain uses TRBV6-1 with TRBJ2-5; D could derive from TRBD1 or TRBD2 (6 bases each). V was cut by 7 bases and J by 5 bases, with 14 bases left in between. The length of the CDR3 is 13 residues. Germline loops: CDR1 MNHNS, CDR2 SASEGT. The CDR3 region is CASKRGRGETQYF. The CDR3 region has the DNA TGTGCCAGCAAACGGGGGCGCGGGGAGACCCAGTACTTC.

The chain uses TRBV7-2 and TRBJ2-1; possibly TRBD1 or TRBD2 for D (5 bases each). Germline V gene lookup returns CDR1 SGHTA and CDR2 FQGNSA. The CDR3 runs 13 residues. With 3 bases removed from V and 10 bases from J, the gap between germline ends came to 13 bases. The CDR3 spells CASSFFGDDEQFF. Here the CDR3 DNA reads TGTGCCAGCAGCTTTTTCGGGGACGACGAGCAGTTCTTC.

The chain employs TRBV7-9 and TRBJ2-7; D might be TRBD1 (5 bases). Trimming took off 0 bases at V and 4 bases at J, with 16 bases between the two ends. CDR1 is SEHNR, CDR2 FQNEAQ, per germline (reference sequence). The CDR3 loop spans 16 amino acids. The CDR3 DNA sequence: TGTGCCAGCAGCTTAGCGCAGGGTGGATCGGTGTACGAGCAGTACTTC. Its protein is CASSLAQGGSVYEQYF.

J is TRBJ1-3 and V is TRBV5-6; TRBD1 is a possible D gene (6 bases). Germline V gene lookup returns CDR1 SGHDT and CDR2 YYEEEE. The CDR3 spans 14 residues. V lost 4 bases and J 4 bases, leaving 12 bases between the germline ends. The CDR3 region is CASSVTGTGNTIYF. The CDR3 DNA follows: TGTGCCAGCAGCGTAACAGGGACGGGAAACACCATATATTTT.

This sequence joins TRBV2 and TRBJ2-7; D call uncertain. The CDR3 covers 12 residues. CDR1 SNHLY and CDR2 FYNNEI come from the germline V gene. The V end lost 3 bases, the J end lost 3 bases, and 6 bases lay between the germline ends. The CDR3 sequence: CASSDWSYEQYF. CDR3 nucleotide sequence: TGTGCCAGCAGTGATTGGAGCTACGAGCAGTACTTC.

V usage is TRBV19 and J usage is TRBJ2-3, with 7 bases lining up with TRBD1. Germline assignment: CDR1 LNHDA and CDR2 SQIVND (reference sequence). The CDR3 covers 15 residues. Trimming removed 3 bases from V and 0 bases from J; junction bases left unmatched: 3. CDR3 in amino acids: CASSIDRASTDTQYF. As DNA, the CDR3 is TGTGCCAGTAGTATCGACAGGGCGAGCACAGATACGCAGTATTTT.

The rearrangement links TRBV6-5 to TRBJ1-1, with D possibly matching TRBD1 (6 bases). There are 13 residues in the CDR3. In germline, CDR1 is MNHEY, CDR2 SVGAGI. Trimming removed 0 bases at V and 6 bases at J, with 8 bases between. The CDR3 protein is CASSYSQGSEAFF. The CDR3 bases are TGTGCCAGCAGTTACTCTCAGGGGTCTGAAGCTTTCTTT.

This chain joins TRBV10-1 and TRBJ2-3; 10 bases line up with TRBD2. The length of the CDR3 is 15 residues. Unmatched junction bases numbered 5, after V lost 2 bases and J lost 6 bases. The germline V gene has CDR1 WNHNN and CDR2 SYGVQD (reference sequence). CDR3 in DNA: TGCGCCAGCAGTGAGGCTAGCGGGGGTTTGGATACGCAGTATTTT. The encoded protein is CASSEASGGLDTQYF.

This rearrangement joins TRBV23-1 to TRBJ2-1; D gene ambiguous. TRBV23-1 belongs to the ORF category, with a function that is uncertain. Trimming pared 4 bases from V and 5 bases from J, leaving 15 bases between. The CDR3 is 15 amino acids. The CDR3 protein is CASSPAPRNDNEQFF. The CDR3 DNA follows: TGCGCCAGCAGTCCGGCGCCGCGGAACGACAATGAGCAGTTCTTC.

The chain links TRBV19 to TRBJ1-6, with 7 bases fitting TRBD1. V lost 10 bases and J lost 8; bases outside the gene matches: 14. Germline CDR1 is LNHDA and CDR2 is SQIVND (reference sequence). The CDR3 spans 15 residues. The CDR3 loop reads CATSLGGTEYSPLHF. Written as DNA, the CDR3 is TGTGCCACCTCCCTCGGGGGGACAGAGTATTCACCCCTCCACTTT.

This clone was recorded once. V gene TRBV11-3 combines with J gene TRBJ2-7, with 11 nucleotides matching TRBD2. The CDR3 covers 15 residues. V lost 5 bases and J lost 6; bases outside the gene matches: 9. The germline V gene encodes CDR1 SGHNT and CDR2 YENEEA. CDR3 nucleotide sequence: TGTGCCAGCAGCACGAGACTAGCGGGGATGAGCGAGCAGTACTTC. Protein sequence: CASSTRLAGMSEQYF.

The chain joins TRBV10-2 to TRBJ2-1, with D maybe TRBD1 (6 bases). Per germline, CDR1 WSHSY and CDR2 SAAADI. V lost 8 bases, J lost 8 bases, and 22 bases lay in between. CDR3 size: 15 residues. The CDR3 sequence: CASEDEGETLDEQFF. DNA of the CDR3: TGCGCCAGCGAAGATGAGGGGGAAACTTTGGATGAGCAGTTCTTC.

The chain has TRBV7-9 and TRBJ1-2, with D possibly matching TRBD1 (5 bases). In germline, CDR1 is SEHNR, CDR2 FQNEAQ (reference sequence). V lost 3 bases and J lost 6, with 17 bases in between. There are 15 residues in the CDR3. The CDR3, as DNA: TGTGCCAGCAGCTTGGGCAGGGCGCCAAGGGATGGCTACACCTTC. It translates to CASSLGRAPRDGYTF.